This entry lists 26 T cell receptor beta chains sequenced from one sample in a study of blood T cell repertoires in COVID-19. Profiling relied on immunoSEQ multiplex PCR, and the TCRdb table lists in-frame clones only, not all of them. The data contain some 270,000 clones, 80% to 90% of them singletons. Sample: PBMCs or T cells enriched from blood (not recorded which). These receptors all come from a woman aged 50 to 60 who had been exposed to COVID-19.

CDR3 amino acids: CASRSGGAKNEQFF. CDR3 nucleotides: TGTGCCAGCAGAAGCGGGGGGGCAAAGAATGAGCAGTTCTTC. The chain couples TRBV6-5 to TRBJ2-1; 10 bases are a match to TRBD2. Germline V gene lookup returns CDR1 MNHEY and CDR2 SVGAGI. V gave up 6 bases and J gave up 7 bases; unmatched junction bases: 6. The CDR3 length is 14 residues.

V is TRBV5-4 and J is TRBJ2-2; 7 bases fit TRBD1. CDR1 is SGHNT and CDR2 is YYREEE in the germline V gene (reference sequence). CDR3 length: 14 residues. With V trimmed by 4 bases and J by 4 bases, 4 bases remained unmatched. The CDR3 is CASSPDRPTGELFF. The CDR3 DNA follows: TGTGCCAGCAGCCCGGACAGGCCCACCGGGGAGCTGTTTTTT. Filled out from reference TRBV5-4 and TRBJ2-2, the complete variable domain reads ETGVTQSPTHLIKTRGQQVTLRCSSQSGHNTVSWYQQALGQGPQFIFQYYREEENGRGNFPPRFSGLQFPNYSSELNVNALELDDSALYLCASSPDRPTGELFFGEGSRLTVL.

V and J are TRBV18 and TRBJ2-6; tentatively, D is TRBD2 (7 bases). The CDR3 has 15 residues. Germline loops: CDR1 KGHSH, CDR2 LQKENI. V lost 4 bases, J lost 9 bases, and 16 bases lay in between. The CDR3 protein is CASSLRGGTHNVLTF. CDR3 bases: TGTGCCAGCTCACTCAGGGGAGGGACTCACAACGTCCTGACTTTC.

J is TRBJ1-6 and V is TRBV3-1 (or the pseudogene TRBV3-2), with D possibly matching TRBD1 (5 bases). The CDR3 spans 13 residues. CDR1 is LGHDT, CDR2 YNNKEL, per germline (reference sequence). V was shortened by 0 bases and J by 8 bases, with 5 bases between the two germline ends. Written as DNA, the CDR3 is TGTGCCAGCAGCCAAGAACAGGATTCACCCCTCCACTTT. It yields the protein CASSQEQDSPLHF.

The chain links TRBV7-2 to TRBJ1-2, with 8 bases aligning to TRBD1. The CDR3 has 16 residues. CDR1 is SGHTA, CDR2 FQGNSA, per germline. V lost 0 bases and J lost 3; bases outside the gene matches: 6. CDR3 sequence: CASSLAVQGADYGYTF. CDR3 sequence (DNA): TGTGCCAGCAGCTTAGCTGTGCAGGGGGCGGACTATGGCTACACCTTC.

The chain combines TRBV7-6 with TRBJ1-4; D is ambiguous. The CDR3 totals 15 residues. CDR1 SGHVS and CDR2 FNYEAQ come from the germline V gene. V dropped 1 base and J dropped 7 bases, with 13 bases sitting between them. The CDR3 here is CASSLGRREGEKLFF. Written as DNA, the CDR3 is TGTGCCAGCAGCTTAGGGCGCCGGGAGGGTGAAAAACTGTTTTTT.

The V and J genes are TRBV12-5 and TRBJ2-7; no reliable D call. V dropped 9 bases and J dropped 3 bases, with 6 bases sitting between them. Germline assignment: CDR1 LGHNT and CDR2 FRNRAP. The CDR3 consists of 10 residues. CDR3: CASLLYEQYF. CDR3 DNA: TGTGCTAGCCTACTCTACGAGCAGTACTTC.

The V gene is TRBV5-6, the J gene TRBJ1-3; D is ambiguous. The germline gives CDR1 SGHDT, CDR2 YYEEEE. V lost 0 bases, J lost 4 bases, and 14 bases lay in between. This CDR3 contains 16 residues. The CDR3 loop reads CASSLDGGRTGNTIYF. CDR3 nucleotides: TGTGCCAGCAGCTTGGATGGTGGGAGAACAGGAAACACCATATATTTT.

This clone came up once. V is TRBV2 and J is TRBJ1-1, with D uncertain. Germline values: CDR1 SNHLY, CDR2 FYNNEI. This CDR3 spans 13 amino acids. V was cut by 6 bases and J by 2 bases, with 10 bases left in between. Here the CDR3 reads CASRETRNTEAFF. In nucleotides, the CDR3 is TGTGCCAGCAGGGAAACTCGAAACACTGAAGCTTTCTTT.

The chain combines TRBV5-8 with TRBJ1-1; 9 bases map to TRBD1. The germline V gene encodes CDR1 SGHTS and CDR2 YDEGEE. V gave up 1 base and J gave up 5 bases; unmatched junction bases: 6. The CDR3 sequence is 15 residues long. The CDR3 DNA reads TGTGCCAGCAGCTTGTTGACAGGGGGAGGAACTGAAGCTTTCTTT. Amino acid sequence: CASSLLTGGGTEAFF.

The chain uses TRBV6-4 and TRBJ1-3; tentatively, D is TRBD1 (5 bases). The CDR3 length is 16 residues. Germline V gene sequence: CDR1 MRHNA, CDR2 SNTAGT. Trimming left V 6 bases short and J 0 bases short, with 15 bases between. The CDR3 DNA is TGTGCCAGCAGAGCCCCGACAGCTTACTCTGGAAACACCATATATTTT. Protein sequence: CASRAPTAYSGNTIYF.

The chain combines TRBV5-1 with TRBJ2-2, with 11 bases lining up with TRBD2. Germline V gene sequence: CDR1 SGHRS, CDR2 YFSETQ. Unmatched junction bases numbered 4, after V lost 2 bases and J lost 4 bases. CDR3 length equals 16 residues. The CDR3 reads CASSLQTSGVTGELFF. The CDR3 coding sequence is TGCGCCAGCAGCTTACAGACTAGCGGGGTCACCGGGGAGCTGTTTTTT.

This clone came up many times. The rearrangement joins TRBV30 to TRBJ2-7, with D tentatively TRBD2 (6 bases). This CDR3 comprises 13 residues. Germline-derived CDR1 and CDR2 are GTSNPN and SVGIG (reference sequence). The germline V and J ends were trimmed by 5 bases and 2 bases, with 13 bases remaining between them. The CDR3 spells CAWGGREPYEQYF. CDR3 coding DNA: TGTGCCTGGGGGGGACGGGAGCCCTACGAGCAGTACTTC.

This clone was detected once. The CDR3 region is CASSYTLGQGITEAFF. DNA of the CDR3: TGTGCCAGCAGCTACACCCTCGGACAGGGTATCACTGAAGCTTTCTTT. This chain connects TRBV5-4 to TRBJ1-1; 8 nucleotides line up with TRBD1. Germline assignment: CDR1 SGHNT and CDR2 YYREEE (reference sequence). The V gene end was trimmed by 3 bases and the J gene end by 4 bases; junction bases not matched to a gene: 11. CDR3 length: 16 residues.

V usage is TRBV7-6 and J usage is TRBJ1-4; no reliable D call. This CDR3 has 14 amino acids. CDR1 and CDR2 (germline): SGHVS, FNYEAQ. Trimming removed 5 bases at V and 4 bases at J, with 11 bases between. CDR3 region: CASSRSTSNEKLFF. The CDR3 DNA follows: TGTGCCAGCAGCCGGTCCACGAGTAATGAAAAACTGTTTTTT.

The chain links TRBV3-1 (or the pseudogene TRBV3-2) to TRBJ1-2; TRBD1 matches 9 bases. The CDR3 consists of 14 residues. Germline CDR1 and CDR2: LGHDT and YNNKEL (reference sequence). V shed 2 bases, J shed 3 bases, and the junction held 1 base outside the gene matches. The CDR3 loop is CASSQTGGDYGYTF. The CDR3 DNA reads TGTGCCAGCAGCCAAACAGGGGGCGACTATGGCTACACCTTC.

The chain combines TRBV27 with TRBJ1-2; 10 nucleotides match TRBD1. Germline assignment: CDR1 MNHEY and CDR2 SMNVEV (reference sequence). The junction had 5 bases not matched to a gene; V was cut back by 4 bases and J by 9 bases. CDR3 length: 13 amino acids. CDR3 loop: CASSYGQGDRYTF. DNA for the CDR3: TGTGCCAGCAGTTACGGACAGGGGGACCGCTACACCTTC.

The V and J genes are TRBV13 and TRBJ2-1; 9 positions match TRBD2. Germline CDR1 and CDR2: PRHDT and FYEKMQ (reference sequence). After removal of 5 bases from V and 6 bases from J, the junction contained 11 bases not matched to a gene. The CDR3 consists of 16 residues. CDR3 DNA: TGTGCCAGCAGCCTCCCCGGGACTAGCCTCGCCAATGAGCAGTTCTTC. Its protein product is CASSLPGTSLANEQFF. Drawing the rest from reference TRBV13 and TRBJ2-1, the complete variable domain is AAGVIQSPRHLIKEKRETATLKCYPIPRHDTVYWYQQGPGQDPQFLISFYEKMQSDKGSIPDRFSAQQFSDYHSELNMSSLELGDSALYFCASSLPGTSLANEQFFGPGTRLTVL.

The chain has TRBV28 and TRBJ1-2, with D perhaps matching TRBD1 (6 bases). The CDR3 totals 13 residues. V lost 5 bases, J lost 8 bases, and 15 bases lay in between. Germline values: CDR1 MDHEN, CDR2 SYDVKM. CDR3 DNA sequence: TGTGCCAGCAGTGCGGGGGGGGCGCAGGGCTACACCTTC. Translating gives CASSAGGAQGYTF.

The chain has TRBV7-8 and TRBJ1-1; D not certain. Trimming pared 0 bases from V and 2 bases from J, leaving 7 bases between. This CDR3 has 14 residues. Germline V gives CDR1 SGHVS, CDR2 FQNEAQ. The CDR3 nucleotides read TGTGCCAGCAGCTTAGCCCCAACAAACACTGAAGCTTTCTTT. Translated: CASSLAPTNTEAFF.

The chain joins TRBV9 to TRBJ2-5, with 8 bases matching TRBD1. Trimming cost V 2 bases and J 4 bases; bases outside gene matches: 4. This CDR3 contains 14 residues. CDR1 SGDLS and CDR2 YYNGEE come from the germline V gene. Here the CDR3 reads CASSVRQGRETQYF. Here the CDR3 DNA reads TGTGCCAGCAGCGTTCGACAGGGGAGAGAGACCCAGTACTTC.

V gene TRBV6-2 or TRBV6-3 combines with J gene TRBJ2-6; TRBD2 agrees at 11 bases. V dropped 6 bases and J dropped 0; count of bases not matched to a gene: 16. The CDR3 is 21 residues long. Germline values: CDR1 MNHEY, CDR2 SVGEGT. CDR3 bases: TGTGCCAGCAGGCCTGACCCAATAGCGGGGGGGCTTATCTCTGGGGCCAACGTCCTGACTTTC. It encodes CASRPDPIAGGLISGANVLTF.

Remarks on this clone: The sample holds other DNA sequences that translate to the same CDR3. In nucleotides, the CDR3 is TGTGCCACCAGTGATGCCGGACAGTACTATGGCTACACCTTC. Translation: CATSDAGQYYGYTF. The chain couples TRBV24-1 to TRBJ1-2, with a possible D match to TRBD1 (6 bases). The CDR3 runs 14 residues. Germline V gene data show CDR1 as KGHDR and CDR2 as SFDVKD. Trimming took 3 bases from V and 3 from J, leaving 10 bases between them.

The V call is TRBV4-3, the J call TRBJ2-1; 11 positions agree with TRBD2. The J segment lost 4 bases and the V segment lost 8 bases, leaving 7 bases of the junction unmatched. The CDR3 is 15 residues long. CDR1 LGHNA and CDR2 YSLEER come from the germline V gene. The CDR3 DNA sequence: TGCGCCAGCCGGCCGGGACTAGCGGAATACAATGAGCAGTTCTTC. The encoded protein is CASRPGLAEYNEQFF.

V gene TRBV19 combines with J gene TRBJ1-1; D may be TRBD1 (6 bases). The V gene lost 10 bases and the J gene lost 8 bases, with 17 bases spanning the gap. CDR1 is LNHDA, CDR2 SQIVND, per germline (reference sequence). The CDR3 has 12 residues. CDR3 amino acids: CATITFQGEAFF. DNA of the CDR3: TGTGCCACCATCACCTTCCAGGGGGAAGCTTTCTTT. Variable domain in full (rest from reference TRBV19 and TRBJ1-1): DGGITQSPKYLFRKEGQNVTLSCEQNLNHDAMYWYRQDPGQGLRLIYYSQIVNDFQKGDIAEGYSVSREKKESFPLTVTSAQKNPTAFYLCATITFQGEAFFGQGTRLTVV.

This chain joins TRBV10-2 and TRBJ2-2, with TRBD1 as a possible D gene (6 bases). Trimming left V 6 bases short and J 8 bases short, with 19 bases between. Germline V gene sequence: CDR1 WSHSY, CDR2 SAAADI. The CDR3 covers 15 residues. The CDR3 here is CASRGDTGYSGELFF. CDR3 nucleotides: TGCGCCAGCAGGGGGGACACAGGATACTCGGGGGAGCTGTTTTTT.